Shown below are 9 T cell receptor beta chains from a single sample sequenced in a study of a mutant IDH1 vaccine in newly diagnosed glioma. No cognate antigen is known for these TCRs. Clones were sequenced by immunoSEQ multiplex PCR, and TCRdb holds only the in-frame ones, with some missing. The sample records approximately 79,000 clones, more than 80% being singletons. Time point noted: week 23, last vaccination. Every single dose of the vaccine, 300 ug of mutant IDH1 20-mer peptide, came with topical imiquimod. The source material was PBMCs, sampled from a glioma patient whose treatment included an IDH1 peptide vaccine. The receptors shown here come from a woman between 50 and 59 years old with glioma.

As regards this clone: Other DNA variants within this sample encode the same CDR3. The CDR3 DNA sequence: TGTGCCAGCAGCGTAGTTGCGGGGCGCACAGATACGCAGTATTTT. This gives the protein CASSVVAGRTDTQYF. This chain links TRBV9 with TRBJ2-3; TRBD2 is a possible D gene (6 bases). Germline loops: CDR1 SGDLS, CDR2 YYNGEE. CDR3 length equals 15 residues. Trimming pared 0 bases from V and 1 base from J, leaving 9 bases between.

This chain uses TRBV27 with TRBJ2-3, with a possible D match to TRBD2 (6 bases). The V end lost 0 bases, the J end lost 4 bases, and 11 bases lay between the germline ends. The CDR3 loop spans 15 amino acids. The germline gives CDR1 MNHEY, CDR2 SMNVEV (reference sequence). The CDR3 protein is CASSLSAGSADTQYF. The CDR3 coding sequence is TGTGCCAGCAGTTTATCGGCGGGGAGTGCAGATACGCAGTATTTT.

Here the CDR3 reads CASSWMRAEYANTGELFF. CDR3 in DNA: TGTGCCAGCAGCTGGATGAGGGCCGAGTACGCGAACACCGGGGAGCTGTTTTTT. The chain links TRBV7-9 to TRBJ2-2; TRBD2 might be the D (5 bases). CDR1 and CDR2 (germline): SEHNR, FQNEAQ (reference sequence). This CDR3 is 18 amino acids long. Deletions cut 4 bases from V and 0 bases from J, with 18 bases between.

This clone was counted a few times. V usage is TRBV7-2 and J usage is TRBJ1-5; the D gene is possibly TRBD1 (6 bases). The CDR3 covers 13 residues. Per the germline V gene, CDR1 is SGHTA and CDR2 is FQGNSA. With 5 bases removed from V and 4 bases from J, the gap between germline ends came to 9 bases. As DNA, the CDR3 is TGTGCCAGCAGCACGGACAGAAATCAGCCCCAGCATTTT. Its protein is CASSTDRNQPQHF.

This sequence joins TRBV10-1 and TRBJ2-3, with a tentative D call TRBD2 (6 bases). V gave up 0 bases and J gave up 1 base, with 8 bases separating them. This CDR3 has 15 amino acids. CDR1 and CDR2 from the germline V gene are WNHNN and SYGVQD (reference sequence). The CDR3 DNA follows: TGCGCCAGCAGTGAGTCGACGGGGGGCACAGATACGCAGTATTTT. Translated: CASSESTGGTDTQYF.

The chain couples TRBV4-2 to TRBJ2-3, with 13 bases matching TRBD2. Trimming cost V 1 base and J 0 bases; bases outside gene matches: 4. Germline V gene lookup returns CDR1 LGHNA and CDR2 YNFKEQ. There are 18 residues in the CDR3. DNA for the CDR3: TGTGCCAGCAGCCAAGCTACTAGCGGGAGGGCCAGCACAGATACGCAGTATTTT. Protein product: CASSQATSGRASTDTQYF.

The rearrangement joins TRBV28 to TRBJ2-7; TRBD2 matches at 13 bases. The V gene's germline CDR1 is MDHEN and CDR2 SYDVKM. The CDR3 is made up of 15 amino acids. V was pared by 5 bases and J by 2 bases, with 3 bases of the junction left unmatched. The CDR3 nucleotides read TGTGCCAGCAGTGTACTAGCGGGAGGGACCTACGAGCAGTACTTC. Translated: CASSVLAGGTYEQYF.

CDR3 nucleotide sequence: TGTGCCAGCAGCCGGGGACTAGCGGGAGGCACCGGGGAGCTGTTTTTT. This gives the protein CASSRGLAGGTGELFF. This chain joins TRBV4-2 and TRBJ2-2; the match to TRBD2 covers 15 bases. Germline lookup yields CDR1 LGHNA and CDR2 YNFKEQ. J gave up 4 bases and V 4 bases, and 1 base lay outside the gene matches. This CDR3 has 16 amino acids.

The rearrangement joins TRBV5-6 to TRBJ2-7, with D perhaps being TRBD1 or TRBD2 (6 bases each). This CDR3 is 15 amino acids long. The germline V gene encodes CDR1 SGHDT and CDR2 YYEEEE. Trimming cost V 3 bases and J 1 base, with 14 bases left between them. The CDR3 reads CASSWAGGPSYEQYF. The CDR3 nucleotides are TGTGCCAGCAGCTGGGCCGGGGGCCCTTCCTACGAGCAGTACTTC.